The clone carrying this TCR beta chain was seen repeatedly, ten times or more. Its antigen is not known. Amplified TCR beta CDR3 regions were obtained using RNA transcripts as template. Second-round multiplex PCR followed a first-round RT-PCR using HTBI primers. TCRdb re-called the multiplex PCR reads through MiXCR, storing one row per CDR3 protein. The sample consists of about half a million distinct CDR3 sequences, around 15% of them appearing once. This specimen belongs to a study of Graves' ophthalmopathy and Graves' hyperthyroidism. Certain patients were not enrolled. These were patients with other autoimmune diseases, uncontrolled infections, pregnancy or lactation. Diagnoses were established from clinical symptoms, serum thyroxine, TRAb, thyroid ultrasound and orbital computed tomography. Study-level results: Ophthalmopathy progression cases were predicted by the model with roughly 64% sensitivity and 72.22% specificity. Blood samples also showed most expanded thyroid clonotypes exceeding 0.001 frequency.

The sequenced sample was blood. The origin of this receptor is a woman in her twenties or thirties with Graves' ophthalmopathy.

CDR3 loop: CASTSIRVLYEQYF. As DNA, the CDR3 is TGTGCCAGCACTTCCATCCGGGTCTTATACGAGCAGTACTTC. The chain couples TRBV6-5 to TRBJ2-7; D is unclear. Germline-derived CDR1 and CDR2 are MNHEY and SVGAGI. Deletions cut 7 bases from V and 4 bases from J, with 17 bases between. The CDR3 loop spans 14 amino acids.